This T cell receptor beta chain was sequenced for a study of tissue T cells after allogeneic stem cell transplantation. Findings and caveats of the study: Tissue-detected TCR repertoire was only partly captured by blood and spleen T cells. Few T cell clones were shared across patients, but motif clusters showed tissue-specific shared signatures. TCR repertoires tracked anatomic similarity, regardless of disease or transplant status.

About this clone: As yet, its antigen is unknown. Any gene name here is a mouse gene name. The read stops 1 residue short of the end of the CDR3; the missing end is completed from the germline J gene.

There are 14 residues in the CDR3. Germline CDR1 reads NSHNY; CDR2 reads SYGAGN. The V gene lost 4 bases and the J gene lost 0 bases, with 9 bases spanning the gap. Time point here: mouse harvest day 14 after allogeneic transplant. Tail vein injection delivered 10^7 T-cell-depleted bone marrow cells and 10^6 splenic CD5+ T cells. Here immunoSEQ multiplex PCR was the method, and the copy in TCRdb shows in-frame clones only, minus some. The sample records several thousand clones, approximately 41% being singletons. Sequencing was carried out using gut tissue. The sequence came from a female BALB/c mouse given C57BL/6 T cells with graft-versus-host disease after an allogeneic hematopoietic cell transplant. J is TRBJ2-4 and V is TRBV13-1, with a tentative D call TRBD1 (6 bases). The CDR3 spells CASSLQGSQNTLYF. The DNA read from the CDR3 is TGTGCCAGCAGTCTACAGGGAAGTCAAAACACCTTGTAC.